The 11 T cell receptor beta chains listed next were all sequenced from one sample in a study of cytomegalovirus exposure and HLA in healthy donors. The PCR used 60 Vbeta and 13 Jbeta primers. Data came from immunoSEQ multiplex PCR; TCRdb stores just in-frame clones and leaves some out. Of some 150,000 clones listed, approximately 10% are singletons. Source material: PBMCs. These receptors all come from a woman aged 40 to 49 in good health and CMV-seropositive.

In this sample, this clone turned up a few times. This chain uses TRBV5-5 with TRBJ2-3; 10 nucleotides agree with TRBD2. V gave up 3 bases and J gave up 7 bases; unmatched junction bases: 8. CDR3 length: 15 residues. Per the germline V gene, CDR1 is SGHKS and CDR2 is YYEKEE (reference sequence). The CDR3 here is CASSYLAGAAYTQYF. The DNA of the CDR3 is TGTGCCAGCAGCTATCTAGCGGGGGCGGCATATACGCAGTATTTT.

In DNA form, the CDR3 reads TGTGCCAGCAGCTTAGAAACCCAGGGGGCATGGAAGCAGTACTTC. Its protein product is CASSLETQGAWKQYF. The chain carries TRBV7-9 and TRBJ2-7; TRBD1 matches at 8 bases. Germline assignment: CDR1 SEHNR and CDR2 FQNEAQ (reference sequence). V dropped 1 base and J dropped 8; count of bases not matched to a gene: 10. CDR3 length: 15 residues.

The chain recombines TRBV7-2 with TRBJ2-1; 8 positions agree with TRBD2. Germline CDR1 and CDR2: SGHTA and FQGNSA. This CDR3 region has 18 residues. The J segment lost 4 bases and the V segment lost 5 bases, leaving 16 bases of the junction unmatched. The CDR3 here is CASSPKGLGGGPYNEQFF. Here the CDR3 DNA reads TGTGCCAGCAGCCCTAAGGGCTTGGGCGGGGGGCCGTACAATGAGCAGTTCTTC. The full variable domain, completed using reference TRBV7-2 and TRBJ2-1, is GAGVSQSPSNKVTEKGKDVELRCDPISGHTALYWYRQSLGQGLEFLIYFQGNSAPDKSGLPSDRFSAERTGGSVSTLTIQRTQQEDSAVYLCASSPKGLGGGPYNEQFFGPGTRLTVL.

The chain has TRBV5-1 and TRBJ1-4, with 12 positions matching TRBD1. Looked up from germline, CDR1 is SGHRS and CDR2 is YFSETQ. This CDR3 contains 16 residues. Trimming took 2 bases from V and 11 from J; bases not matched to a gene: 10. The CDR3 spells CASSFAPGQGAFKLFF. The DNA for the CDR3 is TGCGCCAGCAGCTTCGCGCCGGGACAGGGGGCGTTCAAACTGTTTTTT.

The chain is built from TRBV4-2 and TRBJ1-2, with D possibly being TRBD1 (5 bases). The CDR3 covers 18 residues. Trimming removed 0 bases from V and 1 base from J, with 18 bases in between. CDR1 and CDR2 from the germline V gene are LGHNA and YNFKEQ. The CDR3 DNA is TGTGCCAGCAGCCAAGATTTAGGGGCAGGGCTTTTTAACTATGGCTACACCTTC. Encoded protein: CASSQDLGAGLFNYGYTF.

The chain couples TRBV6-5 to TRBJ2-7, with TRBD1 matching over 10 bases. J gave up 1 base and V 6 bases, and 6 bases lay outside the gene matches. Germline assignment: CDR1 MNHEY and CDR2 SVGAGI. This CDR3 is 15 amino acids long. The CDR3 DNA sequence: TGTGCCAGCAGGCCGACAGGGGGCAATTCCTACGAGCAGTACTTC. Its translation: CASRPTGGNSYEQYF.

The genes are TRBV19 and TRBJ1-5, with unresolved D. In germline, CDR1 is LNHDA, CDR2 SQIVND (reference sequence). The CDR3 is 16 residues long. V dropped 3 bases and J dropped 2 bases, with 14 bases sitting between them. The CDR3 sequence: CASSIKTGSGNQPQHF. In nucleotides, the CDR3 is TGTGCCAGTAGTATCAAAACGGGGAGTGGCAATCAGCCCCAGCATTTT.

This clone was seen a few times. The chain links TRBV5-1 to TRBJ2-3, with a tentative D call TRBD2 (6 bases). Trimming left V 1 base short and J 4 bases short, with 16 bases between. The CDR3 contains 16 residues. In germline, CDR1 is SGHRS, CDR2 YFSETQ. CDR3: CASSLFGSPGADTQYF. CDR3 nucleotides: TGCGCCAGCAGCTTGTTTGGCAGTCCGGGGGCAGATACGCAGTATTTT.

The J gene is TRBJ1-2, the V gene TRBV5-4; 7 nucleotides agree with TRBD1. Germline CDR1 and CDR2: SGHNT and YYREEE (reference sequence). J gave up 8 bases and V 0 bases, and 10 bases lay outside the gene matches. The CDR3 totals 15 residues. The CDR3 loop reads CASSLGADRVKGYTF. In nucleotides, the CDR3 is TGTGCCAGCAGCTTGGGGGCTGACAGGGTGAAAGGCTACACCTTC. Based on the CDR3 plus reference TRBV5-4 and TRBJ1-2, the full variable domain is ETGVTQSPTHLIKTRGQQVTLRCSSQSGHNTVSWYQQALGQGPQFIFQYYREEENGRGNFPPRFSGLQFPNYSSELNVNALELDDSALYLCASSLGADRVKGYTFGSGTRLTVV.

This chain uses TRBV6-5 with TRBJ2-2, with 14 bases lining up with TRBD2. The trim removed 7 bases at V and 4 bases at J, leaving 2 bases unmatched. This CDR3 comprises 15 residues. The germline V gene has CDR1 MNHEY and CDR2 SVGAGI. The CDR3 loop reads CASMGLAGATGELFF. The CDR3 bases are TGTGCCAGCATGGGACTAGCGGGGGCCACCGGGGAGCTGTTTTTT.

This chain connects TRBV19 to TRBJ1-5; 7 nucleotides match TRBD1. The CDR3 covers 16 residues. Germline CDR1 is LNHDA and CDR2 is SQIVND (reference sequence). With 4 bases clipped from V and 0 bases from J, the junction kept 6 bases outside the gene matches. The CDR3 protein is CASSSDRVGSNQPQHF. DNA of the CDR3: TGTGCCAGTAGTAGCGACAGGGTGGGTAGCAATCAGCCCCAGCATTTT.